Each of the 26 T cell receptor beta chains below was sequenced from the same sample in a study of blood T cell repertoires in COVID-19. Using immunoSEQ multiplex PCR, the repertoire was profiled, and TCRdb retains in-frame clones only, with some absent. The sample lists over 250,000 clones, roughly nine tenths occurring once. Sequencing was performed on PBMCs or T cells enriched from blood (not recorded which). The source of these receptors is a man aged 55 to 70 who had recovered from COVID-19.

The chain joins TRBV9 to TRBJ2-7; D call uncertain. The CDR3 has 13 residues. Trimming took 2 bases from V and 0 from J, leaving 6 bases between them. CDR1 and CDR2 (germline): SGDLS, YYNGEE. CDR3 nucleotide sequence: TGTGCCAGCAGCGTTGGCAACTCCTACGAGCAGTACTTC. This translates into CASSVGNSYEQYF.

The chain recombines TRBV4-1 with TRBJ2-1; 8 bases are a match to TRBD2. Germline loops: CDR1 MGHRA, CDR2 YSYEKL. Trimming at V came to 0 bases and at J to 4 bases, leaving 5 bases not matched to a gene. This CDR3 is 16 amino acids long. CDR3 in amino acids: CASSQDRGGGYNEQFF. As DNA, the CDR3 is TGCGCCAGCAGCCAAGATCGGGGCGGGGGGTACAATGAGCAGTTCTTC.

The gene calls are TRBV7-2 and TRBJ1-5; the match to TRBD1 covers 8 bases. CDR3 length: 14 amino acids. The germline V gene encodes CDR1 SGHTA and CDR2 FQGNSA. After removal of 5 bases from V and 4 bases from J, the junction contained 4 bases not matched to a gene. The CDR3 DNA is TGTGCCAGCAGCGCAGACAGGGGAAATCAGCCCCAGCATTTT. Its protein is CASSADRGNQPQHF.

This clone was detected a few times. This chain joins TRBV19 and TRBJ1-2, with TRBD1 as a possible D gene (5 bases). This CDR3 comprises 13 residues. Germline V gives CDR1 LNHDA, CDR2 SQIVND (reference sequence). The V and J ends lost 11 bases and 3 bases respectively, with 16 bases between them. The CDR3 here is CAAQGQGYYGYTF. The CDR3 region has the DNA TGTGCCGCCCAGGGCCAGGGCTACTATGGCTACACCTTC.

The chain employs TRBV18 and TRBJ1-2; a weak D match, TRBD1 (5 bases). CDR3 length: 15 residues. The germline CDR1 and CDR2 sequences are KGHSH and LQKENI. Trimming cost V 1 base and J 3 bases, with 12 bases left between them. CDR3 loop: CASSPLAGPDYGYTF. In DNA form, the CDR3 reads TGTGCCAGCTCACCACTAGCGGGGCCGGACTATGGCTACACCTTC. The complete variable domain, with remaining parts taken from reference TRBV18 and TRBJ1-2, reads NAGVMQNPRHLVRRRGQEARLRCSPMKGHSHVYWYRQLPEEGLKFMVYLQKENIIDESGMPKERFSAEFPKEGPSILRIQQVVRGDSAAYFCASSPLAGPDYGYTFGSGTRLTVV.

The chain uses TRBV4-1 and TRBJ2-7; a weak D match, TRBD1 (5 bases). This CDR3 has 17 amino acids. V lost 4 bases to trimming and J lost 2 bases, with 21 bases between them. The germline V gene has CDR1 MGHRA and CDR2 YSYEKL. The CDR3 sequence: CASSPRLGPRSAYEQYF. The CDR3 region has the DNA TGCGCCAGCAGCCCCCGACTGGGGCCCCGGTCGGCCTACGAGCAGTACTTC.

This chain links TRBV25-1 with TRBJ1-4; no definite D call. Between the trimmed V and J ends, which lost 1 base and 0 bases, there was a span of 12 bases. CDR3 length: 17 residues. Germline V CDR1 and CDR2: MGHDK, SYGVNS. The CDR3 coding sequence is TGTGCCAGCAGTGAATGGTCCAGTACACCAACTAATGAAAAACTGTTTTTT. Protein product: CASSEWSSTPTNEKLFF.

The chain has TRBV5-6 and TRBJ1-6; D possibly corresponds to TRBD1 (5 bases). The length of the CDR3 is 16 residues. V shed 2 bases and J shed 6 bases, with 15 bases lying between them. From germline, CDR1 is SGHDT and CDR2 YYEEEE. This CDR3 is CASSFGGLVGNSPLHF. The CDR3 nucleotides are TGTGCCAGCAGCTTCGGGGGGTTGGTGGGTAATTCACCCCTCCACTTT.

CDR3 in DNA: TGTGCCAGTAGTATTAGCGGGAGGGGCGAGCAGTACTTC. This encodes CASSISGRGEQYF. The chain combines TRBV19 with TRBJ2-7; TRBD2 matches 11 bases. The CDR3 spans 13 residues. With V trimmed by 3 bases and J by 6 bases, 1 base remained unmatched. Germline V gene data show CDR1 as LNHDA and CDR2 as SQIVND (reference sequence).

The V call is TRBV18, the J call TRBJ1-1, with 8 bases fitting TRBD1. V gave up 3 bases and J gave up 8 bases; unmatched junction bases: 8. CDR1 and CDR2 from the germline V gene are KGHSH and LQKENI. CDR3 length equals 14 residues. In DNA, the CDR3 is TGTGCCAGCTCACCGAGACAGGGGACCTACGAAGCTTTCTTT. It yields the protein CASSPRQGTYEAFF.

This chain connects TRBV7-6 to TRBJ2-2; 12 bases are shared with TRBD2. The junction had 6 bases not matched to a gene; V was cut back by 4 bases and J by 6 bases. The CDR3 loop spans 16 amino acids. CDR1 is SGHVS and CDR2 is FNYEAQ in the germline V gene. The CDR3 loop is CASSYSPSGGAGELFF. The CDR3, as DNA: TGTGCCAGCAGCTACTCTCCTAGCGGGGGGGCCGGGGAGCTGTTTTTT.

The chain employs TRBV29-1 and TRBJ1-3, with D unresolved. Germline V gene sequence: CDR1 SQVTM, CDR2 ANQGSEA. V lost 4 bases to trimming and J lost 0 bases, with 10 bases between them. This CDR3 contains 14 residues. The CDR3 loop is CSVGGESSGNTIYF. DNA for the CDR3: TGCAGCGTTGGCGGGGAGAGCTCTGGAAACACCATATATTTT.

The rearrangement links TRBV7-2 to TRBJ1-6; tentative D call: TRBD1 (6 bases). This CDR3 has 15 residues. The germline gives CDR1 SGHTA, CDR2 FQGNSA. The V end was cut by 3 bases, the J end by 9 bases, with 15 bases between. The CDR3 bases are TGTGCCAGCAGCTTTACAGGGTTCACAGGTTCACCCCTCCACTTT. Residues: CASSFTGFTGSPLHF.

The chain joins TRBV18 to TRBJ1-2; D may be TRBD1 (6 bases). Per the germline V gene, CDR1 is KGHSH and CDR2 is LQKENI. The CDR3 loop spans 12 amino acids. V lost 3 bases, J lost 6 bases, and 8 bases lay in between. The CDR3 DNA reads TGTGCCAGCTCACCGGCAGGGGATGGCTACACCTTC. Translation gives CASSPAGDGYTF.

The rearrangement uses TRBV20-1 and TRBJ2-7, with D perhaps matching TRBD2 (6 bases). Germline CDR1 is DFQATT and CDR2 is SNEGSKA (reference sequence). This CDR3 contains 11 residues. Trimming left V 7 bases short and J 7 bases short, with 14 bases between. The CDR3 loop reads CSVWDSYEQYF. CDR3 DNA: TGCAGTGTTTGGGACTCGTATGAGCAGTACTTC.

The V gene is TRBV9, the J gene TRBJ2-1; 8 bases fit TRBD1. Germline CDR1 is SGDLS and CDR2 is YYNGEE. This CDR3 contains 14 residues. V gave up 0 bases and J gave up 8 bases; unmatched junction bases: 4. CDR3 amino acids: CASSVGSRGHEQFF. The DNA of the CDR3 is TGTGCCAGCAGCGTAGGTAGCAGGGGGCATGAGCAGTTCTTC.

The CDR3 bases are TGTGCCAGCAGCTTCTCGGCTGGCGGAACCTACGAGCAGTACTTC. It yields the protein CASSFSAGGTYEQYF. The chain couples TRBV7-2 to TRBJ2-7; D gene unclear. This CDR3 has 15 residues. Germline V gives CDR1 SGHTA, CDR2 FQGNSA. Trimming took 3 bases from V and 2 from J, leaving 14 bases between them.

This chain uses TRBV7-9 with TRBJ1-1; D call uncertain. The V end lost 8 bases, the J end lost 0 bases, and 7 bases lay between the germline ends. From germline, CDR1 is SEHNR and CDR2 FQNEAQ (reference sequence). The CDR3 covers 12 residues. The DNA for the CDR3 is TGTGCCAGCGGAGGGTTGAACACTGAAGCTTTCTTT. Its protein product is CASGGLNTEAFF.

The rearrangement uses TRBV19 and TRBJ1-4, with TRBD1 matching over 9 bases. This CDR3 is built from 13 residues. With V trimmed by 4 bases and J by 7 bases, 1 base remained unmatched. The germline CDR1 and CDR2 sequences are LNHDA and SQIVND (reference sequence). The CDR3 is CASSNRGREKLFF. For the CDR3, the DNA is TGTGCCAGTAGTAACAGGGGGCGTGAAAAACTGTTTTTT.

The chain joins TRBV4-2 to TRBJ2-7; 7 positions agree with TRBD1. Germline values: CDR1 LGHNA, CDR2 YNFKEQ. The length of the CDR3 is 16 residues. V dropped 1 base and J dropped 1; count of bases not matched to a gene: 7. The CDR3 reads CASSQAQGQPSYEQYF. The CDR3 bases are TGTGCCAGCAGCCAAGCACAGGGGCAGCCGTCCTACGAGCAGTACTTC.

The rearrangement links TRBV7-3 to TRBJ1-2; 10 positions match TRBD1. CDR1 SGHTA and CDR2 FQGTGA come from the germline V gene. The CDR3 is 18 amino acids. V lost 5 bases to trimming and J lost 2 bases; unmatched junction nucleotides: 14. CDR3 sequence: CASSTPTGGAVVNYGYTF. DNA for the CDR3: TGTGCCAGCAGCACCCCGACAGGGGGCGCGGTGGTGAACTATGGCTACACCTTC.

The genes are TRBV6-1 and TRBJ1-5; D remains unclear. Deletions cut 2 bases from V and 4 bases from J, with 6 bases between. The length of the CDR3 is 13 residues. Germline V gene lookup returns CDR1 MNHNS and CDR2 SASEGT. CDR3 in amino acids: CASSESQNQPQHF. CDR3 sequence (DNA): TGTGCCAGCAGTGAATCACAAAATCAGCCCCAGCATTTT.

The chain joins TRBV10-2 to TRBJ1-2, with a weak D call TRBD1 (5 bases). Germline V gene lookup returns CDR1 WSHSY and CDR2 SAAADI. The germline V and J ends were trimmed by 3 bases and 6 bases, with 11 bases remaining between them. CDR3 length equals 13 residues. CDR3: CASSDLGGDGYTF. In nucleotides, the CDR3 is TGCGCCAGCAGTGATTTGGGGGGGGATGGCTACACCTTC.

This CDR3 is CASLNGGAQGEQFF. CDR3 nucleotide sequence: TGTGCCAGCCTAAACGGGGGGGCCCAGGGTGAGCAGTTCTTC. The chain joins TRBV19 to TRBJ2-1; the match to TRBD2 covers 8 bases. The CDR3 extends over 14 amino acids. Trimming cost V 9 bases and J 9 bases; bases outside gene matches: 13. CDR1 and CDR2 (germline): LNHDA, SQIVND (reference sequence).

The chain joins TRBV6-6 to TRBJ1-1, with D tentatively TRBD1 (6 bases). The CDR3 loop spans 12 amino acids. The germline V gene encodes CDR1 MNHNY and CDR2 SVGAGI (reference sequence). V lost 0 bases and J 11 bases, leaving 10 bases between the germline ends. This CDR3 reads CASSYSGGLAFF. CDR3 DNA sequence: TGTGCCAGCAGTTACTCGGGGGGGCTGGCTTTCTTT.

The chain employs TRBV7-9 and TRBJ1-2; TRBD1 matches 7 bases. The V gene's germline CDR1 is SEHNR and CDR2 FQNEAQ (reference sequence). The CDR3 consists of 15 residues. V trimming: 5 bases; J trimming: 11 bases; junction bases outside the gene matches: 17. The CDR3 region has the DNA TGTGCCAGCAGCCTCCTTTCGACAGGGTCTATGTTGTACACCTTC. It translates to CASSLLSTGSMLYTF.